This passage covers 10 T cell receptor beta chains from one sample sequenced in a study of blood T cell repertoires in COVID-19. Only in-frame clones appear in the TCRdb table, and some are missing; sequencing was by immunoSEQ multiplex PCR. The table shows tens of thousands of clones, with 80% to 90% occurring only once. Sequencing was done on a sample of peripheral blood. These TCRs come from a man aged 80 or over with acute or convalescent COVID-19.

This clone was seen a single time. The rearrangement uses TRBV6-5 and TRBJ1-4; D is undetermined. Trimming removed 8 bases at V and 5 bases at J, with 9 bases between. The CDR3 extends over 12 amino acids. Germline values: CDR1 MNHEY, CDR2 SVGAGI. The CDR3, as DNA: TGTGCCAGCGCGGATCTCAATGAAAAACTGTTTTTT. Translated: CASADLNEKLFF.

CDR3 in amino acids: CASSLTGGNQPQHF. The CDR3 region has the DNA TGTGCCAGCAGCTTGACAGGGGGCAATCAGCCCCAGCATTTT. The chain uses TRBV7-8 and TRBJ1-5, with 8 bases aligning to TRBD1. The CDR3 has 14 residues. Germline values: CDR1 SGHVS, CDR2 FQNEAQ. The V and J ends lost 3 bases and 2 bases, in that order; junction bases with no gene match: 0.

This chain links TRBV2 with TRBJ2-1; 9 bases map to TRBD2. From germline, CDR1 is SNHLY and CDR2 FYNNEI. V dropped 2 bases and J dropped 5; count of bases not matched to a gene: 4. CDR3 length: 15 amino acids. DNA for the CDR3: TGTGCCAGCAGTGAAAGACGGACTAGCGACAATGAGCAGTTCTTC. It is translated as CASSERRTSDNEQFF.

This clone was found a few times. V gene TRBV16 combines with J gene TRBJ1-5; D might be TRBD1 (6 bases). The CDR3 sequence is 15 residues long. Per germline, CDR1 KGHSY and CDR2 FQNENV. Trimming shortened V by 2 bases and J by 0 bases, and 8 bases separated the two germline ends. The DNA of the CDR3 is TGTGCCAGCAGCCAACAGGGGAATAGCAATCAGCCCCAGCATTTT. Translated, it gives CASSQQGNSNQPQHF.

The chain links TRBV4-2 to TRBJ2-1; tentative D call: TRBD2 (6 bases). CDR1 LGHNA and CDR2 YNFKEQ come from the germline V gene. The CDR3 sequence is 13 residues long. The V end was cut by 4 bases, the J end by 7 bases, with 11 bases between. The CDR3, as DNA: TGTGCCAGCAGCCTTGCCGCGGGAAATGAGCAGTTCTTC. This gives the protein CASSLAAGNEQFF.

The chain has TRBV24-1 and TRBJ1-1; 12 bases match TRBD1. From germline, CDR1 is KGHDR and CDR2 SFDVKD. Trimming took 4 bases from V and 0 from J; bases not matched to a gene: 17. The CDR3 contains 21 residues. The CDR3 nucleotides are TGTGCCACCAGTGACTCGCCGCTAGCCGGGGGACAGGGGGCGATGAACACTGAAGCTTTCTTT. Amino acid sequence: CATSDSPLAGGQGAMNTEAFF.

The chain uses TRBV7-8 and TRBJ2-5, with 10 bases matching TRBD2. Germline V gene data show CDR1 as SGHVS and CDR2 as FQNEAQ. With V trimmed by 3 bases and J by 5 bases, 9 bases remained unmatched. CDR3 length: 16 amino acids. The CDR3 sequence is CASSFSSGGRGETQYF. The CDR3 bases are TGTGCCAGCAGCTTCTCTAGCGGGGGTCGGGGCGAGACCCAGTACTTC.

The chain recombines TRBV5-1 with TRBJ2-1, with TRBD2 matching over 10 bases. V lost 4 bases to trimming and J lost 10 bases; unmatched junction nucleotides: 11. Germline CDR1 is SGHRS and CDR2 is YFSETQ. The CDR3 extends over 15 amino acids. This CDR3 reads CASSAQGSSGGEQFF. The DNA of the CDR3 is TGCGCCAGCAGCGCTCAGGGGAGTAGCGGGGGGGAGCAGTTCTTC.

This chain connects TRBV30 to TRBJ2-5, with 8 bases that match TRBD2. Germline V lookup: CDR1 GTSNPN, CDR2 SVGIG (reference sequence). The CDR3 sequence is 13 residues long. The junction had 3 bases not matched to a gene; V was cut back by 1 base and J by 5 bases. The CDR3, as DNA: TGTGCCTGGAGTGCGGGCGGGAGGGAGACCCAGTACTTC. It specifies CAWSAGGRETQYF.

The rearrangement uses TRBV13 and TRBJ2-7; possibly TRBD2 for D (6 bases). The ends were cut back, 0 bases at V and 0 bases at J, with 9 bases in the middle. CDR1 is PRHDT and CDR2 is FYEKMQ in the germline V gene (reference sequence). This CDR3 contains 15 residues. CDR3 amino acids: CASSLGSGSSYEQYF. CDR3 sequence (DNA): TGTGCCAGCAGCTTAGGTAGCGGAAGCTCCTACGAGCAGTACTTC.